Below are 22 T cell receptor beta chains sequenced from a single sample in a study of shared T cell receptors in the human thymus. Sequencing used immunoSEQ multiplex PCR; TCRdb keeps in-frame clones, though not all of them. The sample has almost 550,000 clones; roughly 74% are singletons. The same sample was also used in a study of human thymus T cells.

Sequencing input: thymocytes. These receptors were obtained from a boy younger than two with a congenital heart defect.

This clone was observed a few times. The chain employs TRBV13 and TRBJ2-5, with 10 bases matching TRBD2. The ends lost 0 bases at V and 5 bases at J; junction bases unmatched: 9. CDR3 size: 17 residues. Germline CDR1 reads PRHDT; CDR2 reads FYEKMQ (reference sequence). The CDR3 region is CASSLGSRAGGPETQYF. The CDR3 coding sequence is TGTGCCAGCAGCTTAGGGAGTCGAGCGGGAGGGCCGGAGACCCAGTACTTC.

This chain connects TRBV7-2 to TRBJ2-7; 10 bases are shared with TRBD2. The junction had 17 bases not matched to a gene; V was cut back by 5 bases and J by 7 bases. This CDR3 is 17 amino acids long. Germline CDR1 is SGHTA and CDR2 is FQGNSA. Here the CDR3 reads CASSRGLAVLDSGEQYF. CDR3 bases: TGTGCCAGCAGCCGAGGACTAGCGGTTCTGGACTCCGGGGAGCAGTACTTC.

The chain recombines TRBV2 with TRBJ2-7; D is uncertain. Trimming removed 6 bases at V and 0 bases at J, with 6 bases between. The germline CDR1 and CDR2 sequences are SNHLY and FYNNEI. The CDR3 is made up of 12 amino acids. CDR3 protein: CASSDTSYEQYF. In DNA form, the CDR3 reads TGTGCCAGCAGCGACACCTCCTACGAGCAGTACTTC.

The chain joins TRBV15 to TRBJ1-1; 7 bases line up with TRBD1. After removal of 0 bases from V and 8 bases from J, the junction contained 12 bases not matched to a gene. The germline V gene encodes CDR1 LNHNV and CDR2 YYDKDF (reference sequence). This CDR3 is built from 16 residues. CDR3 in DNA: TGTGCCACCAGCAGAGATTCGGGGGACAGTAAAAGGGAAGCTTTCTTT. Its translation: CATSRDSGDSKREAFF.

This rearrangement joins TRBV27 to TRBJ2-7; 8 bases are shared with TRBD2. Germline V gene sequence: CDR1 MNHEY, CDR2 SMNVEV (reference sequence). V shed 2 bases, J shed 2 bases, and the junction held 8 bases outside the gene matches. The CDR3 totals 16 residues. The CDR3 nucleotides are TGTGCCAGCAGTTTAGGGTGGGGACTAGGGACCTACGAGCAGTACTTC. It yields the protein CASSLGWGLGTYEQYF.

This clone was observed a handful of times. The chain's CDR3 is CASSMEAASGRDSYNEQFF. In DNA form, the CDR3 reads TGTGCCAGTAGTATGGAGGCGGCCTCCGGGAGGGACTCCTACAATGAGCAGTTCTTC. This chain joins TRBV19 and TRBJ2-1, with 8 bases aligning to TRBD2. The germline gives CDR1 LNHDA, CDR2 SQIVND (reference sequence). V lost 3 bases to trimming and J lost 0 bases; unmatched junction nucleotides: 13. This CDR3 has 19 residues.

The V gene is TRBV7-6, the J gene TRBJ2-3, with 9 nucleotides matching TRBD1. The CDR3 runs to 17 residues. J gave up 2 bases and V 3 bases, and 9 bases lay outside the gene matches. Germline V gene sequence: CDR1 SGHVS, CDR2 FNYEAQ. This CDR3 is CASSLSRDRVPTDTQYF. The CDR3 DNA reads as TGTGCCAGCAGCTTGTCCCGGGACAGGGTACCCACAGATACGCAGTATTTT.

The CDR3 sequence: CASSQSSLRTEAFF. The CDR3 bases are TGTGCCAGCAGCCAATCTTCCCTCCGGACTGAAGCTTTCTTT. V gene TRBV14 combines with J gene TRBJ1-1; unclear D gene. Trimming removed 2 bases from V and 5 bases from J, with 12 bases in between. This CDR3 spans 14 amino acids. Germline values: CDR1 SGHDN, CDR2 FVKESK.

The rearrangement joins TRBV28 to TRBJ2-3, with 11 bases lining up with TRBD2. This CDR3 is 20 amino acids long. The V and J ends lost 4 bases and 3 bases, in that order; junction bases with no gene match: 18. Germline loops: CDR1 MDHEN, CDR2 SYDVKM. The CDR3 DNA is TGTGCCAGCAGTTCTCTCCGACAGTTACTAGCGGGAGTGGGGACAGATACGCAGTATTTT. Protein: CASSSLRQLLAGVGTDTQYF.

The V and J genes are TRBV5-6 and TRBJ2-4; 7 positions agree with TRBD1. This CDR3 contains 16 residues. The germline CDR1 and CDR2 sequences are SGHDT and YYEEEE. The V and J ends lost 1 base and 1 base, in that order; junction bases with no gene match: 5. Here the CDR3 DNA reads TGTGCCAGCAGCTTGAGGGGGCAGGTCGCCAAAAACATTCAGTACTTC. It yields the protein CASSLRGQVAKNIQYF.

This chain uses TRBV7-6 with TRBJ2-1; D is unclear. Trimming removed 4 bases at V and 9 bases at J, with 19 bases between. CDR1 SGHVS and CDR2 FNYEAQ come from the germline V gene. CDR3 size: 15 residues. CDR3 loop: CASSSKSGSITEQFF. The DNA of the CDR3 is TGTGCCAGCAGCTCAAAAAGTGGTAGCATTACTGAGCAGTTCTTC.

The chain is built from TRBV4-3 and TRBJ2-7; 7 nucleotides match TRBD2. The J segment lost 3 bases and the V segment lost 4 bases, leaving 6 bases of the junction unmatched. Germline V gene lookup returns CDR1 LGHNA and CDR2 YSLEER. The CDR3 has 14 residues. The CDR3 here is CASSPVRTSYEQYF. DNA for the CDR3: TGCGCCAGCAGCCCGGTACGGACTAGCTACGAGCAGTACTTC.

The J gene is TRBJ2-1, the V gene TRBV6-1, with 9 bases lining up with TRBD1. The CDR3 is 15 residues long. Germline V gives CDR1 MNHNS, CDR2 SASEGT. The V and J ends lost 5 bases and 3 bases, in that order; junction bases with no gene match: 5. The CDR3 DNA reads as TGTGCCAGCAGTAATCCGGGACAGGGCTACAATGAGCAGTTCTTC. Translated, it gives CASSNPGQGYNEQFF.

This sequence joins TRBV7-2 and TRBJ2-7, with 9 bases fitting TRBD2. CDR1 and CDR2 (germline): SGHTA, FQGNSA. After removal of 1 base from V and 1 base from J, the junction contained 11 bases not matched to a gene. This CDR3 is 18 amino acids long. The CDR3 sequence: CASSLGWPPGLASYEQYF. DNA of the CDR3: TGTGCCAGCAGCTTAGGGTGGCCGCCGGGACTAGCTTCCTACGAGCAGTACTTC.

This chain links TRBV15 with TRBJ2-7; tentative D call: TRBD2 (5 bases). CDR3 size: 15 residues. Germline V gives CDR1 LNHNV, CDR2 YYDKDF (reference sequence). V was clipped by 1 base and J by 2 bases, with 12 bases between them. The CDR3 DNA sequence: TGTGCCACCAGCAGAGGGACCGAGGGAACCTACGAGCAGTACTTC. Its protein product is CATSRGTEGTYEQYF.

V is TRBV11-3 and J is TRBJ2-5; TRBD2 matches at 13 bases. J gave up 1 base and V 5 bases, and 13 bases lay outside the gene matches. Germline V gene lookup returns CDR1 SGHNT and CDR2 YENEEA. There are 19 residues in the CDR3. The CDR3 loop is CASSPEGLAGTLVQETQYF. The DNA of the CDR3 is TGTGCCAGCAGCCCAGAGGGACTAGCGGGAACTCTGGTCCAAGAGACCCAGTACTTC.

J is TRBJ2-5 and V is TRBV10-2; D may be TRBD1 (5 bases). Trimming took 2 bases from V and 5 from J, leaving 12 bases between them. Germline CDR1 is WSHSY and CDR2 is SAAADI. The CDR3 has 14 amino acids. This CDR3 is CASSENPSGETQYF. CDR3 DNA: TGCGCCAGCAGTGAGAACCCATCAGGGGAGACCCAGTACTTC.

The chain's CDR3 is CASSLWEAGYGYTF. The CDR3 coding sequence is TGCGCCAGCAGCTTGTGGGAGGCCGGCTATGGCTACACCTTC. This chain joins TRBV5-1 and TRBJ1-2; D gene unclear. CDR1 is SGHRS, CDR2 YFSETQ, per germline. V lost 1 base to trimming and J lost 4 bases, with 11 bases between them. The CDR3 is 14 residues long.

The chain combines TRBV2 with TRBJ2-1, with D tentatively TRBD2 (6 bases). CDR1 SNHLY and CDR2 FYNNEI come from the germline V gene. Trimming stripped 5 bases from V and 4 bases from J, with 9 bases between. There are 13 residues in the CDR3. In DNA form, the CDR3 reads TGTGCCAGCAGTAGCGGGTATTACAATGAGCAGTTCTTC. Translated, it gives CASSSGYYNEQFF.

The chain is built from TRBV7-9 and TRBJ1-4; D perhaps matches TRBD1 (5 bases). This CDR3 has 14 residues. From germline, CDR1 is SEHNR and CDR2 FQNEAQ (reference sequence). V lost 5 bases, J lost 6 bases, and 13 bases lay in between. The chain's CDR3 is CASSPEGEDEKLFF. The CDR3 DNA reads TGTGCCAGCAGCCCCGAAGGGGAAGATGAAAAACTGTTTTTT.

The J gene is TRBJ2-1, the V gene TRBV11-3; D remains ambiguous. The CDR3 is 14 residues long. The germline V gene has CDR1 SGHNT and CDR2 YENEEA. The V and J ends lost 3 bases and 5 bases respectively, with 11 bases between them. The CDR3 DNA reads TGTGCCAGCAGCTTCCAGAACAAAGACAATGAGCAGTTCTTC. Amino acids: CASSFQNKDNEQFF.

The rearrangement links TRBV12-5 to TRBJ1-4, with D unresolved. The CDR3 contains 11 residues. Germline CDR1 LGHNT, CDR2 FRNRAP. The ends were cut back, 6 bases at V and 7 bases at J, with 6 bases in the middle. CDR3 bases: TGTGCTAGTGGGCTAGGTGAAAAACTGTTTTTT. This translates into CASGLGEKLFF.